This is a list of T cell receptor beta chains from one sample in a study of cytomegalovirus exposure and HLA in healthy donors. Produced via immunoSEQ multiplex PCR; TCRdb's table is partial and in-frame only. The data hold hundreds of thousands of clones, with 90% observed a single time. The specimen sequenced was PBMCs. These receptors all come from a woman in her twenties or thirties in good health and CMV-seronegative. Both conserved end residues are part of each CDR3. Each record gives: clone size, V gene, J gene, D gene, CDR3 DNA, CDR3 protein. The D gene is left open where the match is weak. Size tells how often a clone was seen (once, few, many) or the class of an expanded clone, and some rows leave it out.

-,TRBV9,TRBJ2-3,-,TGTGCCAGCAGCGTAGAGGCCCCAGATACGCAGTATTTT,CASSVEAPDTQYF
-,TRBV4-1,TRBJ2-5,-,TGCGCCAGCAGCCCTCGGAGGGGAGAGACCCAGTACTTC,CASSPRRGETQYF
-,TRBV5-6,TRBJ2-1,TRBD2,TGTGCCAGCAGCTTGACTAGCGGGAGGTCCCAGTTCTTC,CASSLTSGRSQFF
once,TRBV18,TRBJ1-2,-,TGTGCCAGCTCACCACCGTTGGCAGGGGACTATGGCTACACCTTC,CASSPPLAGDYGYTF
-,TRBV10-1,TRBJ1-2,-,TGCGCCAGCAGTGAGGTGTCAGACCTCAATAAGTGGTATGGCTACACCTTC,CASSEVSDLNKWYGYTF
-,TRBV28,TRBJ1-1,-,TGTGCCAGCAGTTTATTAAAGATCGGAAGTGAAGCTTTCTTT,CASSLLKIGSEAFF
-,TRBV29-1,TRBJ2-7,-,TGCAGCGTTGGGGGGAACTCCTACGAGCAGTACTTC,CSVGGNSYEQYF
-,TRBV28,TRBJ1-4,-,TGTGCCAGCAGTTTACCAGGGGCGGACGAAAAACTGTTTTTT,CASSLPGADEKLFF
-,TRBV9,TRBJ1-3,-,TGTGCCAGCAGCCCGGACACCCGGAACACCATATATTTT,CASSPDTRNTIYF
-,TRBV29-1,TRBJ2-3,-,TGCAGCGTTCCCTCGGTCAGGGTACCAGATACGCAGTATTTT,CSVPSVRVPDTQYF
once,TRBV29-1,TRBJ2-5,-,TGCAGCGTTGATAAGGCCAGGGGTCAAGAGACCCAGTACTTC,CSVDKARGQETQYF
-,TRBV5-1,TRBJ2-3,TRBD2,TGCGCCAGCAGCTCAGGACTAGCGGGACGGGCAGATACGCAGTATTTT,CASSSGLAGRADTQYF
-,TRBV6-6,TRBJ1-5,TRBD1,TGTGCCAGCAGTTCGCAGGGACAGCGTAGGAATCAGCCCCAGCATTTT,CASSSQGQRRNQPQHF
-,TRBV7-8,TRBJ2-7,-,TGTGCCAGCAGCTTAGCGATGGGAGAAGCCAGCTTC,CASSLAMGEASF
-,TRBV6-1,TRBJ2-7,-,TGTGCCAGCAGTCTAATTTACGAGCAGTACTTC,CASSLIYEQYF
once,TRBV2,TRBJ2-5,TRBD1,TGTGCCAGCACCCAGGGGGCTAGGGAGACCCAGTACTTC,CASTQGARETQYF
-,TRBV5-1,TRBJ2-7,TRBD1,TGCGCCAGCAGCGAACCGGGACAGTCCTACGAGCAGTACTTC,CASSEPGQSYEQYF
once,TRBV7-6,TRBJ2-7,TRBD2,TGTGCCAGCAGCTTAGACTCCGGGACTATGAACGAGCAGTACTTC,CASSLDSGTMNEQYF
-,TRBV18,TRBJ1-5,TRBD1,TGTGCCAGCACGCCGGACAGGAGCAATCAGCCCCAGCATTTT,CASTPDRSNQPQHF
-,TRBV11-2,TRBJ1-2,-,TGTGCCAGCAGCTTAGGTACGGGGGCTGGCTATGGCTACACCTTC,CASSLGTGAGYGYTF
-,TRBV27,TRBJ2-7,-,TGTGCCAGCAGTTTAGATGGGGTCAGGCAGTACTTC,CASSLDGVRQYF
-,TRBV6-5,TRBJ2-5,-,TGTGCCAGCAGCCACGACTACGAGACCCAGTACTTC,CASSHDYETQYF
-,TRBV18,TRBJ1-4,-,TGTGCCAGCTCCCATACAGGTTCCGCGGATGAAAAACTGTTTTTT,CASSHTGSADEKLFF
once,TRBV6-6,TRBJ1-2,TRBD1,TGTGCCAGCAGTTACCCAGGACAGGGGGCCGGTGGCTACACCTTC,CASSYPGQGAGGYTF
few,TRBV28,TRBJ2-5,-,TGTGCCAGCAGAGACACAGGGTCCCAAGAGACCCAGTACTTC,CASRDTGSQETQYF
-,TRBV7-9,TRBJ2-7,-,TGTGCCAGCAGTTCCCTCAGCGAGCAGTACTTC,CASSSLSEQYF